This TCR beta chain was recovered during a study of cytomegalovirus exposure and HLA in healthy donors. Study details: T cells numbering approximately 170 million yielded some 110 million unique TCR beta sequences in an earlier analysis. General study points: As was reported, the classifier diagnosed cytomegalovirus status with high specificity and sensitivity. When a later analysis was performed, an Asian-associated ancestry cluster reportedly had fewer N-insertions than the approximately 600-donor mean.

This PCR relied on a set of 60 Vbeta primers and 13 Jbeta primers. Method: immunoSEQ multiplex PCR; TCRdb's copy keeps in-frame clones and lacks some. The profile shows around 100,000 clones, less than 90% of them singletons. The CDR3 loop spans 14 amino acids. Trimming removed 5 bases from V and 3 bases from J; junction bases left unmatched: 6. Looked up from germline, CDR1 is SNHLY and CDR2 is FYNNEI. This clone was seen only once. Its antigen is currently unknown. The source of this sequence is a man aged 35-49 years in good health and CMV-seronegative. Sequenced material: PBMCs. J is TRBJ1-1 and V is TRBV2, with 7 bases fitting TRBD1. CDR3 residues: CASSYRGSDTEAFF. As DNA, the CDR3 is TGTGCCAGCAGTTACAGGGGATCGGACACTGAAGCTTTCTTT.